Below are 21 T cell receptor beta chains sequenced from a single sample in a study of T cells expressing NK-cell markers. Following a re-call of the 5' RACE reads, TCRdb has one entry per CDR3 protein and lacks DNA. The table lists roughly 380,000 distinct CDR3 sequences. What was sequenced was blood T cells: a sorted CD56 or NKG2C T cell subset, CD4+ or CD8+ T cells, or bulk PBMC T cells (not recorded which). These receptors all come from a man between 18 and 69 years old in good health.

The J gene is TRBJ2-7, the V gene TRBV7-9; TCRdb selects TRBD1, and the lack of DNA leaves this call unchecked. Germline V gene sequence: CDR1 SEHNR, CDR2 FQNEAQ (reference sequence). The length of the CDR3 is 13 residues. CDR3 sequence: CASSRPASYEQYF.

This chain uses TRBV2 with TRBJ2-7. Germline V lookup: CDR1 SNHLY, CDR2 FYNNEI. This CDR3 has 14 amino acids. The CDR3: CASSDQGSSYEQYF.

This sequence joins TRBV5-1 and TRBJ2-1; TCRdb lists TRBD1, though no DNA is available to test this call. Looked up from germline, CDR1 is SGHRS and CDR2 is YFSETQ. There are 17 residues in the CDR3. CDR3 residues: CATSNGQGVLAYNEQFF.

The chain links TRBV7-9 to TRBJ1-5; no DNA is available, so the TRBD1 call from TCRdb remains unchecked. In germline, CDR1 is SEHNR, CDR2 FQNEAQ (reference sequence). CDR3 length: 13 amino acids. CDR3 in amino acids: CASAGGDYQPQHF. Filled out from reference TRBV7-9 and TRBJ1-5, the complete variable domain reads DTGVSQNPRHKITKRGQNVTFRCDPISEHNRLYWYRQTLGQGPEFLTYFQNEAQLEKSRLLSDRFSAERPKGSFSTLEIQRTEQGDSAMYLCASAGGDYQPQHFGDGTRLSIL.

The V call is TRBV5-1, the J call TRBJ1-3; TCRdb's D call, TRBD1, is unchecked because there is no DNA. Germline V CDR1 and CDR2: SGHRS, YFSETQ. The CDR3 contains 15 residues. CDR3 sequence reads: CASSPRVGAGNTIYF.

The CDR3 is CASRSGGAWETQYF. The rearrangement uses TRBV6-1 and TRBJ2-5; with no DNA, the TCRdb D assignment of TRBD1 cannot be verified. Germline lookup yields CDR1 MNHNS and CDR2 SASEGT. The CDR3 is 14 amino acids.

The V call is TRBV23-1, the J call TRBJ2-2; the D gene TCRdb calls, TRBD1, cannot be checked with no DNA. TRBV23-1 is noted as an ORF with a role that remains uncertain. This CDR3 has 17 residues. CDR3 in amino acids: CASSQQKQGFDTGELFF.

The CDR3: CRRGGAQKETQYF. The chain uses TRBV29-1 and TRBJ2-5; the TCRdb call, TRBD1, lacks DNA for checking. The germline V gene encodes CDR1 SQVTM and CDR2 ANQGSEA. The CDR3 runs to 13 residues.

The chain couples TRBV6-5 to TRBJ2-1; TCRdb designates TRBD2, a call that cannot be tested without DNA. This CDR3 spans 15 amino acids. Germline CDR1 and CDR2: MNHEY and SVGAGI. CDR3 protein: CASSYRGPAYNEQFF.

The chain carries TRBV19 and TRBJ1-5. The germline gives CDR1 LNHDA, CDR2 SQIVND (reference sequence). The length of the CDR3 is 15 residues. The CDR3 loop reads CASRRSGRSNQPQHF.

V and J are TRBV6-1 and TRBJ1-5. This CDR3 has 11 amino acids. CDR1 and CDR2 (germline): MNHNS, SASEGT. This CDR3 is CANGRNQPQHF.

The chain couples TRBV5-1 to TRBJ2-7; no DNA is available, so the TRBD2 call from TCRdb remains unchecked. There are 16 residues in the CDR3. Germline values: CDR1 SGHRS, CDR2 YFSETQ. This chain's CDR3 is CASSHGRLAGTYEQYF.

J is TRBJ1-1 and V is TRBV28; TCRdb gives TRBD1 as the D gene, but with no DNA this cannot be confirmed. This CDR3 has 12 residues. CDR1 is MDHEN and CDR2 is SYDVKM in the germline V gene. The CDR3 region is CASTPGRTEAFF.

V is TRBV11-3 and J is TRBJ2-2. Germline lookup yields CDR1 SGHNT and CDR2 YENEEA. The CDR3 runs to 15 residues. The CDR3 reads CASSDGPVNTGELFF. Supplemented by reference TRBV11-3 and TRBJ2-2, the full variable domain reads EAGVVQSPRYKIIEKKQPVAFWCNPISGHNTLYWYLQNLGQGPELLIRYENEEAVDDSQLPKDRFSAERLKGVDSTLKIQPAELGDSAVYLCASSDGPVNTGELFFGEGSRLTVL.

The chain has TRBV5-4 and TRBJ1-1; lacking DNA, the TRBD1 call made by TCRdb goes unchecked. Germline CDR1 is SGHNT and CDR2 is YYREEE (reference sequence). This CDR3 region has 14 residues. The CDR3 loop is CASSLRGRAEEAFF. The full variable domain, completed using reference TRBV5-4 and TRBJ1-1, is ETGVTQSPTHLIKTRGQQVTLRCSSQSGHNTVSWYQQALGQGPQFIFQYYREEENGRGNFPPRFSGLQFPNYSSELNVNALELDDSALYLCASSLRGRAEEAFFGQGTRLTVV.

The chain combines TRBV2 with TRBJ2-7; TCRdb's D call of TRBD1 is untestable without DNA. The CDR3 has 13 amino acids. CDR1 and CDR2 (germline): SNHLY, FYNNEI. This CDR3 is CASRDTTPAEQYF. Filled out from reference TRBV2 and TRBJ2-7, the complete variable domain reads EPEVTQTPSHQVTQMGQEVILRCVPISNHLYFYWYRQILGQKVEFLVSFYNNEISEKSEIFDDQFSVERPDGSNFTLKIRSTKLEDSAMYFCASRDTTPAEQYFGPGTRLTVT.

The V gene is TRBV25-1, the J gene TRBJ2-7; as DNA is missing, the TRBD1 call by TCRdb cannot be tested. The CDR3 sequence is 12 residues long. Looked up from germline, CDR1 is MGHDK and CDR2 is SYGVNS. CDR3 residues: CASKGDSYEQYF.

Here the CDR3 reads CASSDGTAASGGHYEQYF. The V gene is TRBV5-1, the J gene TRBJ2-7; TCRdb's D gene call, TRBD2, goes unchecked for lack of DNA. Germline V gene data show CDR1 as SGHRS and CDR2 as YFSETQ. This CDR3 has 18 residues.

The V gene is TRBV5-1, the J gene TRBJ2-5; the D call from TCRdb, TRBD2, cannot be confirmed without DNA. The CDR3 is 15 amino acids. CDR1 and CDR2 from the germline V gene are SGHRS and YFSETQ. This chain's CDR3 is CASSPGLPLVGTQYF.

This rearrangement joins TRBV9 to TRBJ1-3; there is no DNA to check the TCRdb D call of TRBD1. Germline V lookup: CDR1 SGDLS, CDR2 YYNGEE. The CDR3 sequence is 16 residues long. The CDR3 protein is CASSARQGGSGNTIYF.

The V and J genes are TRBV7-2 and TRBJ2-7; TCRdb's D gene call, TRBD2, goes unchecked for lack of DNA. Germline loops: CDR1 SGHTA, CDR2 FQGNSA. CDR3 length equals 13 residues. The CDR3: CASSPGGQGEQYF.